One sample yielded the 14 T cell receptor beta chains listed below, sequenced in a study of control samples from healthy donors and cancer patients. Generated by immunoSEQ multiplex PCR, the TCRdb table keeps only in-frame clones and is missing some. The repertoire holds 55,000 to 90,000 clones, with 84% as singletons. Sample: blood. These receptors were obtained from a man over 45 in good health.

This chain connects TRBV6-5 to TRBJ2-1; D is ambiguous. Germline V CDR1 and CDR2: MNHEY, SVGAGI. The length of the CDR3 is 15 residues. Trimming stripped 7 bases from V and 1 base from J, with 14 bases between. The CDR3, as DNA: TGTGCCAGCACTCCCGAGGCAGCATCCTACAATGAGCAGTTCTTC. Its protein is CASTPEAASYNEQFF.

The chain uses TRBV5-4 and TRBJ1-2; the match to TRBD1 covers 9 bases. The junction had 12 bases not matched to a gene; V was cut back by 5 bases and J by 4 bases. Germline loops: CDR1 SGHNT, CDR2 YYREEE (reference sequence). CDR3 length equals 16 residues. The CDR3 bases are TGTGCCAGCAGTTCCGGACAGGGGCCCCTCGGCTATGGCTACACCTTC. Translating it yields CASSSGQGPLGYGYTF.

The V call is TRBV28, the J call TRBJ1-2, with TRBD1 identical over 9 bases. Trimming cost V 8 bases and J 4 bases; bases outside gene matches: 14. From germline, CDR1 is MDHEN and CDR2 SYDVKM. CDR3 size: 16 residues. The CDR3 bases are TGTGCCAGCCTTCAGGCCCGGGGACAGGGCTTCTATGGCTACACCTTC. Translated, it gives CASLQARGQGFYGYTF.

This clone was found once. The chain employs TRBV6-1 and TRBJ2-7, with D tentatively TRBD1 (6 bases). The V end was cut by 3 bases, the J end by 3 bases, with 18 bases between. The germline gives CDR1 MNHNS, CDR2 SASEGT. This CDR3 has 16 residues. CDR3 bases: TGTGCCAGCAGTGAGCGACAGGCATCTACGTACTACGAGCAGTACTTC. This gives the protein CASSERQASTYYEQYF.

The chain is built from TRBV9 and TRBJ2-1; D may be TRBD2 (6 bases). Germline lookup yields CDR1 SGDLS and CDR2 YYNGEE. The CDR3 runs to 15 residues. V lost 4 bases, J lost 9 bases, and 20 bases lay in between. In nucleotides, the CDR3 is TGTGCCAGCAGCCGCAGCGGGCTAAACAGAATTGAGCAGTTCTTC. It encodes CASSRSGLNRIEQFF.

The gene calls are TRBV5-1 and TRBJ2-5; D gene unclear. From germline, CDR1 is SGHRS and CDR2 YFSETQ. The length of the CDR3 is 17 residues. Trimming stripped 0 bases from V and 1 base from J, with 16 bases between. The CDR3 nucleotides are TGCGCCAGCAGCTTGGCCGGTCGGCGGCGGAGCCAAGAGACCCAGTACTTC. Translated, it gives CASSLAGRRRSQETQYF.

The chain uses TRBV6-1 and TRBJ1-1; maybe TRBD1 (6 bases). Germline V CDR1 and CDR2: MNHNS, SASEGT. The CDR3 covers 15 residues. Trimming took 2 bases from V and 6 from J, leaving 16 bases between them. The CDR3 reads CASSETWRGSAEAFF. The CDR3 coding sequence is TGTGCCAGCAGTGAAACTTGGAGGGGGTCCGCTGAAGCTTTCTTT.

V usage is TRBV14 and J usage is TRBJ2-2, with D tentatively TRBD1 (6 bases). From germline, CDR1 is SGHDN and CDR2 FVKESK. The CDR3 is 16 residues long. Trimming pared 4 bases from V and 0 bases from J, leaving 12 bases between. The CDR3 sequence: CASSRDIMPNTGELFF. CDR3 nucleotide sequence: TGTGCCAGCAGCCGGGACATAATGCCGAACACCGGGGAGCTGTTTTTT.

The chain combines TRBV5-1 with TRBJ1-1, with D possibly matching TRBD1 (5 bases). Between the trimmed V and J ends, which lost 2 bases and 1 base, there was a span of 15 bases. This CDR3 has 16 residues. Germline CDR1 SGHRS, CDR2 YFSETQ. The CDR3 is CASSLSPTGGNTEAFF. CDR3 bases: TGCGCCAGCAGCTTATCCCCTACGGGGGGGAACACTGAAGCTTTCTTT.

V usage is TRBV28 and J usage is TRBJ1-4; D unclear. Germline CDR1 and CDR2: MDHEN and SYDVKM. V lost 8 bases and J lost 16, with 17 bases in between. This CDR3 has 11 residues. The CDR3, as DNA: TGTGCCAGCGGGATGGCGTGGACGGCGTTTTTT. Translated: CASGMAWTAFF. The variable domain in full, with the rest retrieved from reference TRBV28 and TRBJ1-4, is DVKVTQSSRYLVKRTGEKVFLECVQDMDHENMFWYRQDPGLGLRLIYFSYDVKMKEKGDIPEGYSVSREKKERFSLILESASTNQTSMYLCASGMAWTAFFGSGTQLSVL.

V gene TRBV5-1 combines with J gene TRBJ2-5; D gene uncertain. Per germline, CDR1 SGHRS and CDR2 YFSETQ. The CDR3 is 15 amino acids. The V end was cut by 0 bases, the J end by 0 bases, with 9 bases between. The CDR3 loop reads CASSLEIGYQETQYF. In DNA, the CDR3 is TGCGCCAGCAGCTTGGAGATAGGGTACCAAGAGACCCAGTACTTC. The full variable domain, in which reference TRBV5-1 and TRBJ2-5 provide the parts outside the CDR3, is KAGVTQTPRYLIKTRGQQVTLSCSPISGHRSVSWYQQTPGQGLQFLFEYFSETQRNKGNFPGRFSGRQFSNSRSEMNVSTLELGDSALYLCASSLEIGYQETQYFGPGTRLLVL.

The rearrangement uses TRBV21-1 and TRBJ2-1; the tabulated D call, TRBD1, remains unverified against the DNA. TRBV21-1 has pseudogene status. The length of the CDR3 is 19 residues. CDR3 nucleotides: TGTGCCAGCAGCAATTATTCCCAAACGGGTACTGACAGCTACAATGAGCAGTTCTTC. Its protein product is CASSNYSQTGTDSYNEQFF.

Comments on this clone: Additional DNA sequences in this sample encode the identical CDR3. The CDR3 DNA sequence: TGTGCCAGCAGTTATGGGGGCCCAACTGAAGCTTTCTTT. Translation gives CASSYGGPTEAFF. The chain uses TRBV6-2 or TRBV6-3 and TRBJ1-1; the D gene is possibly TRBD1 (6 bases). The germline CDR1 and CDR2 sequences are MNHEY and SVGEGT. CDR3 size: 13 residues. V lost 3 bases, J lost 5 bases, and 10 bases lay in between.

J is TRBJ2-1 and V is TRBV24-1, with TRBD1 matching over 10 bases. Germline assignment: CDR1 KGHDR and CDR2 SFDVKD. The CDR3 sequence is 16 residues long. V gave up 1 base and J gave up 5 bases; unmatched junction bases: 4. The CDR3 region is CATSDFPGTGDNEQFF. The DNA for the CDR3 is TGTGCCACCAGTGATTTCCCCGGGACAGGGGACAATGAGCAGTTCTTC.